This T cell receptor (beta chain) appears in the sequencing data of a study of shared clonotypes between healthy human individuals. Under the authors' procedure: ImmunoSEQ junction-only sequences lacked quality scores, so their filtering differed. Repertoires were generated with immunoSEQ multiplex PCR, while TCRdb's copy carries only in-frame clones and drops some. The V and J calls and the clone size are those of that table, but D and trimming were determined from the DNA. Among roughly 2.1 million clones listed, about 93% were seen once. The CDR3 sequence is 15 residues long. The germline CDR1 and CDR2 sequences are SNHLY and FYNNEI. Losses at the gene ends were 5 bases for V and 0 bases for J; bases not matched to a gene: 5. Cells designated naive CD8 were CD45RO-negative and were positively selected for CCR7, with terminally differentiated effector memory CD45RA+ cells excluded.

The sequencing input was naive CD8+ T cells from PBMCs. V is TRBV2 and J is TRBJ1-1; the match to TRBD1 covers 8 bases. This receptor was taken from a man aged 18 to 35 in good health. Some clones in this sample may be carry-over from other donors' samples. CDR3 in DNA: TGTGCCAGCAGTTATAACAGGGGGATGAACACTGAAGCTTTCTTT. Translated: CASSYNRGMNTEAFF.